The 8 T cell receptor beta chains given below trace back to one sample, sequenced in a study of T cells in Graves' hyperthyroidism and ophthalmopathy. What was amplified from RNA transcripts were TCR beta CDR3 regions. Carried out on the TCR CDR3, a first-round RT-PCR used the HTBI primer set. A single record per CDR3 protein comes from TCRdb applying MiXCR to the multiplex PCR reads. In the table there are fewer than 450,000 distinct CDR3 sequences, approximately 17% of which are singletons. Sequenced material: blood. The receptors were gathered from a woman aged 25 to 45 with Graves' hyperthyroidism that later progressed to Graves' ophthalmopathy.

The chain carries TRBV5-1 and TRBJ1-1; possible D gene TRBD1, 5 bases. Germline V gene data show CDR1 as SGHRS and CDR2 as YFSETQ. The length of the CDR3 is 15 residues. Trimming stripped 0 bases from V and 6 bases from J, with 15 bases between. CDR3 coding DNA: TGCGCCAGCAGCTTGGATCAGGGAACAGAAGCTGAAGCTTTCTTT. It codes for CASSLDQGTEAEAFF.

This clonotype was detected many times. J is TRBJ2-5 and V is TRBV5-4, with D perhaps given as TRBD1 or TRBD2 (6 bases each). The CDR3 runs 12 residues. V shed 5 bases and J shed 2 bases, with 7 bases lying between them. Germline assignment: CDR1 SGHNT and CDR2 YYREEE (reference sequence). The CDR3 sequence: CASRGGQETQYF. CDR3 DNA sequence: TGTGCCAGCAGAGGGGGGCAAGAGACCCAGTACTTC.

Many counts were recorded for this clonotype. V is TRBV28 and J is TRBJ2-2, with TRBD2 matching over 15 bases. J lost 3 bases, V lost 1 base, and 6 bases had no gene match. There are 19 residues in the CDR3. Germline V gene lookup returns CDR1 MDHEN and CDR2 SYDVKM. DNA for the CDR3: TGTGCCAGCAGTTTATCATCCTGGACTAGCGGGGGGGACACCGGGGAGCTGTTTTTT. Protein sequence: CASSLSSWTSGGDTGELFF.

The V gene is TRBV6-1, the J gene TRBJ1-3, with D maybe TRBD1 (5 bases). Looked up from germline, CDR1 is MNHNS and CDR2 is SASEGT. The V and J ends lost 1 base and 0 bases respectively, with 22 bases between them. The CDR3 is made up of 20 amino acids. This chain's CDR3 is CASSEGQGTYRPSSGNTIYF. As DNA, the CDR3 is TGTGCCAGCAGTGAAGGTCAGGGCACGTATCGACCTTCCTCTGGAAACACCATATATTTT.

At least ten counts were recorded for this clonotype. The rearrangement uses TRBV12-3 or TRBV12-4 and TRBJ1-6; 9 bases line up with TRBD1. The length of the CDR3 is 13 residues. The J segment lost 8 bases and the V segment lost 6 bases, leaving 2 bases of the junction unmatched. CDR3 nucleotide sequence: TGTGCCAGCAGCGACAGGGGGTATTCACCCCTCCACTTT. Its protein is CASSDRGYSPLHF.

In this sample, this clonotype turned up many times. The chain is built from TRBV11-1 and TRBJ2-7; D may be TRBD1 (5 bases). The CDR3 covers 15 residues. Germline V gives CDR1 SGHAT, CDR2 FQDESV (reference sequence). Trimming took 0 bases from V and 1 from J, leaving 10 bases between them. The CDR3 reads CASSLATTASYEQYF. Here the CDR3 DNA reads TGTGCCAGCAGCTTAGCGACGACAGCATCCTACGAGCAGTACTTC.

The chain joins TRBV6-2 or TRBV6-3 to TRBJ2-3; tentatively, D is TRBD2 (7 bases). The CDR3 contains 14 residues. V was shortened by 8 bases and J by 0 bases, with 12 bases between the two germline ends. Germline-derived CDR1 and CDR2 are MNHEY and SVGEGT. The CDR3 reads CASQGRASTDTQYF. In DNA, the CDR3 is TGTGCCAGCCAGGGGAGGGCTAGCACAGATACGCAGTATTTT.

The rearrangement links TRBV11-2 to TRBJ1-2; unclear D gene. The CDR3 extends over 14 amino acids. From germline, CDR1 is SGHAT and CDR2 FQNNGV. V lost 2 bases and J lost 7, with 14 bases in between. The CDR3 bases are TGTGCCAGCAGCTTACACATCATACGGACTGGCTACACCTTC. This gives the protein CASSLHIIRTGYTF.